This T cell receptor beta chain emerged from a study of cytomegalovirus exposure and HLA in healthy donors. This CDR3 contains 14 residues. Germline CDR1 is SGHRS and CDR2 is YFSETQ. V dropped 0 bases and J dropped 4; count of bases not matched to a gene: 3. Broader study findings: The listing of roughly 160 TCR beta chains classed them as cytomegalovirus-associated. By a later analysis, the bulk of CMV-associated TCR beta chains appeared HLA-restricted. For most subjects, TCR beta sequences were reported to predict HLA-A and HLA-B alleles with accuracy.

Researchers ran the PCR with 60 Vbeta and 13 Jbeta primers. Here immunoSEQ multiplex PCR was the method, and the copy in TCRdb shows in-frame clones only, minus some. The sample has 60,000 to 70,000 clones; about four fifths are singletons. This clone was picked up a small number of times. Its antigen is undetermined. At the time of sampling, donors were nominally healthy, though unrecorded immune exposures were likely. The material sequenced was PBMCs. The TCR sequence derives from a woman aged 25 to 39 in good health and CMV-seronegative. The chain combines TRBV5-1 with TRBJ2-5; 7 nucleotides match TRBD2. This CDR3 is CASSLGASGETQYF. CDR3 nucleotide sequence: TGCGCCAGCAGCTTGGGGGCTAGCGGAGAGACCCAGTACTTC.